Shown below are 31 T cell receptor beta chains from a single sample sequenced in a study of shared clonotypes between healthy human individuals. Here immunoSEQ multiplex PCR was the method, and the copy in TCRdb shows in-frame clones only, minus some. The sample consists of hundreds of thousands of clones, about 95% of them appearing once. Terminally differentiated effector memory CD45RA+ cells were left out of the naive CD8 fraction, which was CD45RO-negative and positively selected for CCR7. The sequenced material came from naive CD8+ T cells sorted from blood. These receptors all come from a woman younger than 45 in good health.

For the CDR3, the DNA is TGTGCCAGCAGGGCCGGGACAGAGAGCTCCTACGAGCAGTACTTC. Protein: CASRAGTESSYEQYF. The chain recombines TRBV28 with TRBJ2-7; 7 positions match TRBD1. The length of the CDR3 is 15 residues. The germline V gene encodes CDR1 MDHEN and CDR2 SYDVKM. With V trimmed by 6 bases and J by 0 bases, 8 bases remained unmatched.

The CDR3 here is CASSVEGISGNTIYF. DNA for the CDR3: TGTGCCAGCAGCGTCGAAGGGATCTCTGGAAACACCATATATTTT. The chain carries TRBV9 and TRBJ1-3; D is ambiguous. V was trimmed by 2 bases and J by 0 bases, leaving 9 bases between them. The CDR3 contains 15 residues. CDR1 and CDR2 from the germline V gene are SGDLS and YYNGEE.

This clone has just one count. The CDR3 bases are TGTGCCAGCAGCCTAACTCGGACAGGGGGCGACTATGGCTACACCTTC. Translating gives CASSLTRTGGDYGYTF. This chain joins TRBV7-8 and TRBJ1-2, with 11 bases lining up with TRBD1. The CDR3 consists of 16 residues. The junction had 8 bases not matched to a gene; V was cut back by 5 bases and J by 3 bases. The germline V gene has CDR1 SGHVS and CDR2 FQNEAQ.

The chain employs TRBV27 and TRBJ1-2; D perhaps matches TRBD1 (6 bases). The V end lost 6 bases, the J end lost 7 bases, and 12 bases lay between the germline ends. The CDR3 spans 12 residues. Germline loops: CDR1 MNHEY, CDR2 SMNVEV (reference sequence). The CDR3: CASRQGPVGYTF. CDR3 DNA: TGTGCCAGCAGACAGGGTCCTGTTGGCTACACCTTC.

This chain connects TRBV30 to TRBJ1-5, with D tentatively TRBD1 (5 bases). From germline, CDR1 is GTSNPN and CDR2 SVGIG (reference sequence). Between the trimmed V and J ends, which lost 1 base and 7 bases, there was a span of 11 bases. CDR3 length: 13 amino acids. The CDR3 region is CAWSDQGGQPQHF. The CDR3 DNA is TGTGCCTGGAGTGACCAGGGAGGGCAGCCCCAGCATTTT.

The rearrangement links TRBV9 to TRBJ1-5; D uncertain. Germline lookup yields CDR1 SGDLS and CDR2 YYNGEE. The CDR3 loop spans 15 amino acids. Trimming removed 0 bases from V and 5 bases from J, with 12 bases in between. The CDR3 spells CASSVGTLGDQPQHF. CDR3 DNA: TGTGCCAGCAGCGTAGGGACGCTTGGAGATCAGCCCCAGCATTTT.

The chain has TRBV7-6 and TRBJ2-7, with no clear D. CDR3 size: 14 residues. Germline values: CDR1 SGHVS, CDR2 FNYEAQ. V lost 2 bases and J lost 0, with 8 bases in between. The CDR3 protein is CASSLLGLSYEQYF. The CDR3 bases are TGTGCCAGCAGCTTACTGGGTCTCTCCTACGAGCAGTACTTC.

The chain joins TRBV19 to TRBJ1-1; D is ambiguous. Germline CDR1 LNHDA, CDR2 SQIVND (reference sequence). V lost 1 base and J lost 0, with 3 bases in between. There are 13 residues in the CDR3. The CDR3 region is CASSIAMNTEAFF. CDR3 nucleotides: TGTGCCAGTAGTATAGCTATGAACACTGAAGCTTTCTTT.

V gene TRBV27 combines with J gene TRBJ1-4, with 9 bases lining up with TRBD1. CDR3 size: 14 residues. CDR1 is MNHEY, CDR2 SMNVEV, per germline (reference sequence). The junction had 1 base not matched to a gene; V was cut back by 6 bases and J by 2 bases. CDR3 region: CASSGTGTNEKLFF. The CDR3 nucleotides read TGTGCCAGCAGCGGGACAGGGACTAATGAAAAACTGTTTTTT.

The chain joins TRBV7-2 to TRBJ2-7; TRBD1 might be the D (5 bases). The CDR3 spans 15 residues. Trimming pared 5 bases from V and 4 bases from J, leaving 18 bases between. CDR1 and CDR2 (germline): SGHTA, FQGNSA. The CDR3 DNA is TGTGCCAGCAGCCCCTGGGGCGGTATGCTGTACGAGCAGTACTTC. It translates to CASSPWGGMLYEQYF.

The chain recombines TRBV27 with TRBJ1-4; unclear D gene. The CDR3 is made up of 15 amino acids. Trimming shortened V by 5 bases and J by 2 bases, and 12 bases separated the two germline ends. Germline CDR1 and CDR2: MNHEY and SMNVEV (reference sequence). This chain's CDR3 is CASSPTGSTNEKLFF. The CDR3 DNA reads as TGTGCCAGCAGTCCGACCGGGTCCACTAATGAAAAACTGTTTTTT.

This clone was seen a single time. CDR3 protein: CASSDQGSYGYTF. DNA of the CDR3: TGTGCCAGTAGTGACCAGGGTAGCTATGGCTACACCTTC. The J gene is TRBJ1-2, the V gene TRBV19, with a tentative D call TRBD1 (5 bases). V lost 5 bases and J 4 bases, leaving 11 bases between the germline ends. The CDR3 spans 13 residues. Germline CDR1 and CDR2: LNHDA and SQIVND (reference sequence).

This chain connects TRBV5-1 to TRBJ2-7; TRBD1 aligns across 7 bases. Trimming at V came to 0 bases and at J to 3 bases, leaving 6 bases not matched to a gene. This CDR3 region has 15 residues. CDR1 and CDR2 from the germline V gene are SGHRS and YFSETQ. The CDR3 sequence is CASSLGQGTIYEQYF. CDR3 sequence (DNA): TGCGCCAGCAGCTTGGGACAGGGTACCATCTACGAGCAGTACTTC.

The chain uses TRBV5-1 and TRBJ2-6; D not resolved. The CDR3 length is 17 residues. Trimming removed 0 bases at V and 4 bases at J, with 14 bases between. Germline-derived CDR1 and CDR2 are SGHRS and YFSETQ. The DNA for the CDR3 is TGCGCCAGCAGCTTGGATCAGGTGGGCCCAGGGGCCAACGTCCTGACTTTC. Amino acids: CASSLDQVGPGANVLTF.

The gene calls are TRBV7-9 and TRBJ2-6; D unresolved. Germline V gene sequence: CDR1 SEHNR, CDR2 FQNEAQ (reference sequence). Deletions cut 1 base from V and 4 bases from J, with 8 bases between. The CDR3 covers 15 residues. This chain's CDR3 is CASSLGALGANVLTF. The CDR3 nucleotides read TGTGCCAGCAGCTTAGGAGCTTTGGGGGCCAACGTCCTGACTTTC.

This chain links TRBV28 with TRBJ2-5; D gene unclear. The DNA end is a closer match to TRBJ2-7, so the J assignment may be wrong. Germline CDR1 MDHEN, CDR2 SYDVKM. The CDR3 consists of 13 residues. CDR3 sequence (DNA): TGTGCCAGCAGTTTGATTCCCGAGGCCGAGCAGTACTTC. Its translation: CASSLIPEAEQYF.

The J gene is TRBJ2-7, the V gene TRBV7-2; D is tentatively TRBD1 or TRBD2 (7 bases each). The germline gives CDR1 SGHTA, CDR2 FQGNSA. This CDR3 has 15 amino acids. With 7 bases removed from V and 5 bases from J, the gap between germline ends came to 21 bases. This CDR3 reads CASNPGGGVFNEQYF. The DNA of the CDR3 is TGTGCCAGCAATCCAGGGGGGGGAGTGTTTAACGAGCAGTACTTC.

This rearrangement joins TRBV11-2 to TRBJ1-2; D remains ambiguous. Germline V lookup: CDR1 SGHAT, CDR2 FQNNGV. This CDR3 comprises 14 residues. The V end was cut by 1 base, the J end by 4 bases, with 10 bases between. The CDR3 loop is CASSLATSVYGYTF. CDR3 DNA sequence: TGTGCCAGCAGCTTAGCTACCTCCGTCTATGGCTACACCTTC. Drawing the rest from reference TRBV11-2 and TRBJ1-2, the complete variable domain is EAGVAQSPRYKIIEKRQSVAFWCNPISGHATLYWYQQILGQGPKLLIQFQNNGVVDDSQLPKDRFSAERLKGVDSTLKIQPAKLEDSAVYLCASSLATSVYGYTFGSGTRLTVV.

This chain's CDR3 is CASSGTGVPGELFF. The CDR3 DNA reads as TGTGCCAGCAGCGGCACAGGGGTGCCCGGGGAGCTGTTTTTT. The chain joins TRBV9 to TRBJ2-2; 7 bases line up with TRBD1. The CDR3 runs 14 residues. Trimming took 3 bases from V and 6 from J; bases not matched to a gene: 5. From germline, CDR1 is SGDLS and CDR2 YYNGEE.

This sequence joins TRBV15 and TRBJ2-7; a possible D gene is TRBD2 (6 bases). Trimming took off 1 base at V and 6 bases at J, with 22 bases between the two ends. Germline V gives CDR1 LNHNV, CDR2 YYDKDF (reference sequence). The CDR3 length is 17 residues. This CDR3 is CATSRGTPAPRELEQYF. CDR3 coding DNA: TGTGCCACCAGCAGAGGAACGCCGGCTCCCCGGGAGCTCGAGCAGTACTTC.

This chain connects TRBV28 to TRBJ2-1, with TRBD2 matching 11 bases. With V trimmed by 4 bases and J by 8 bases, 13 bases remained unmatched. Germline V gene data show CDR1 as MDHEN and CDR2 as SYDVKM. The CDR3 spans 17 residues. The CDR3 spells CASSSPDTSGSDHEQFF. The CDR3, as DNA: TGTGCCAGCAGTTCCCCGGATACTAGCGGGAGTGACCATGAGCAGTTCTTC.

The CDR3 region is CASSLDRAYEQYF. CDR3 coding DNA: TGCGCCAGCAGTCTGGACCGGGCCTACGAGCAGTACTTC. The chain has TRBV10-2 and TRBJ2-7; D gene ambiguous. CDR3 size: 13 residues. Trimming took 5 bases from V and 2 from J, leaving 10 bases between them. Germline loops: CDR1 WSHSY, CDR2 SAAADI.

V and J are TRBV29-1 and TRBJ2-5, with 8 positions matching TRBD2. V shed 7 bases and J 5 bases; nucleotides not matched to a gene: 18. Germline V gives CDR1 SQVTM, CDR2 ANQGSEA. The CDR3 has 16 amino acids. DNA of the CDR3: TGCAGCGGGGTGGCTACTAGCGGCCCCAGGGGTGAGACCCAGTACTTC. Translation: CSGVATSGPRGETQYF.

The rearrangement joins TRBV5-8 to TRBJ1-1, with 8 bases matching TRBD1. Trimming took 1 base from V and 4 from J; bases not matched to a gene: 6. The CDR3 is 15 residues long. Germline loops: CDR1 SGHTS, CDR2 YDEGEE. The CDR3: CASSLTGGEVTEAFF. CDR3 sequence (DNA): TGTGCCAGCAGCTTGACAGGGGGTGAGGTCACTGAAGCTTTCTTT.

In its sample, this clone was seen once. The chain links TRBV6-5 to TRBJ2-1; no firm D call. In germline, CDR1 is MNHEY, CDR2 SVGAGI. V lost 6 bases to trimming and J lost 4 bases, with 10 bases between them. This CDR3 region has 13 residues. The CDR3 protein is CASSQTVYNEQFF. DNA of the CDR3: TGTGCCAGCAGCCAGACTGTATACAATGAGCAGTTCTTC.

The V gene is TRBV14, the J gene TRBJ2-1, with 8 bases that match TRBD1. With 0 bases clipped from V and 4 bases from J, the junction kept 5 bases outside the gene matches. CDR3 length: 16 amino acids. Germline V gives CDR1 SGHDN, CDR2 FVKESK. The CDR3 region has the DNA TGTGCCAGCAGCCAAGATTCGAGGACAGGGTACAATGAGCAGTTCTTC. Amino acid sequence: CASSQDSRTGYNEQFF. Based on the CDR3 plus reference TRBV14 and TRBJ2-1, the full variable domain is EAGVTQFPSHSVIEKGQTVTLRCDPISGHDNLYWYRRVMGKEIKFLLHFVKESKQDESGMPNNRFLAERTGGTYSTLKVQPAELEDSGVYFCASSQDSRTGYNEQFFGPGTRLTVL.

V usage is TRBV5-1 and J usage is TRBJ2-2, with D perhaps matching TRBD1 (6 bases). The CDR3 contains 13 residues. Trimming removed 6 bases at V and 2 bases at J, with 8 bases between. Germline assignment: CDR1 SGHRS and CDR2 YFSETQ. CDR3 coding DNA: TGCGCCAGCAAGGACAGCAACACCGGGGAGCTGTTTTTT. Its translation: CASKDSNTGELFF.

This clone has just one count. The chain joins TRBV10-3 to TRBJ1-5; the D is unclear. CDR1 is ENHRY and CDR2 is SYGVKD in the germline V gene. The CDR3 runs to 11 residues. The V end was cut by 9 bases, the J end by 3 bases, with 6 bases between. The CDR3 DNA follows: TGTGCCATTGGTGCCAATCAGCCCCAGCATTTT. Its protein product is CAIGANQPQHF.

The J gene is TRBJ2-3, the V gene TRBV2, with 9 bases fitting TRBD2. V lost 6 bases and J lost 4; bases outside the gene matches: 8. The CDR3 is 15 residues long. Germline V gives CDR1 SNHLY, CDR2 FYNNEI. CDR3 sequence: CASRDSGSGADTQYF. The CDR3 DNA reads TGTGCCAGCAGGGATAGCGGGAGTGGCGCAGATACGCAGTATTTT.

The chain couples TRBV10-2 to TRBJ2-7, with D possibly matching TRBD2 (6 bases). The V end was cut by 0 bases, the J end by 2 bases, with 8 bases between. Germline values: CDR1 WSHSY, CDR2 SAAADI. The CDR3 has 14 residues. CDR3 loop: CASSESGGPYEQYF. Written as DNA, the CDR3 is TGCGCCAGCAGTGAGTCGGGAGGACCCTACGAGCAGTACTTC.

The chain recombines TRBV27 with TRBJ1-5, with TRBD1 as a possible D gene (5 bases). Germline V gene lookup returns CDR1 MNHEY and CDR2 SMNVEV (reference sequence). Trimming took off 6 bases at V and 10 bases at J, with 19 bases between the two ends. The length of the CDR3 is 14 residues. The CDR3 reads CASRPGRGVLPQHF. Here the CDR3 DNA reads TGTGCCAGCAGACCGGGGCGGGGGGTCCTCCCCCAGCATTTT.